This T cell receptor (beta chain) was profiled in a study of CD8 T cells in Susac syndrome. Study outcomes and limitations: Regarding the TCR sequencing and HLA analysis, the study admitted that a relatively small number of individuals were involved.

Reverse transcription used roughly 0.45 to 1 ug RNA and random hexamers. Across 54 Vbeta and 13 Jbeta, TCR beta CDR3 was amplified with immunoSEQ multiplex PCR. TCRdb analysed the immunoSEQ multiplex PCR reads with MiXCR anew, one entry per CDR3 protein. The sample lists some 110,000 distinct CDR3 sequences, around 95% seen once, with roughly 0.087% in the top ten. Concerning this clonotype itself: What it binds is unknown.

Sequencing of TCR beta was performed on blood CD8+ T cells and on blood CD4+ T cells. Healthy donors matched for age and sex were used as controls. Sequencing was done on a sample of CD4+ T cells from PBMCs. This TCR was sampled from a human donor in good health.

Here the CDR3 reads CAILAGGLNTGELFF. Written as DNA, the CDR3 is TGTGCCATACTAGCGGGAGGCCTTAACACCGGGGAGCTGTTTTTT. The chain uses TRBV10-3 and TRBJ2-2; 12 nucleotides line up with TRBD2. V lost 9 bases and J lost 2; bases outside the gene matches: 4. This CDR3 has 15 residues. CDR1 ENHRY and CDR2 SYGVKD come from the germline V gene.